Presented here are 14 T cell receptor beta chains from one specimen sequenced in a study of long-term antiretroviral therapy in people with HIV. Assay version v3.0 of immunoSEQ was used, and it was run at survey level. Profiling relied on immunoSEQ multiplex PCR, and the TCRdb table lists in-frame clones only, not all of them. The data show about 25,000 clones, 86% seen once. Sequencing was performed on unsorted PBMCs, taken 1.2 years after starting antiretroviral therapy. These receptors originate from a man aged 50 to 60 with HIV.

This clone is a singleton in its sample. The V call is TRBV11-3, the J call TRBJ2-7; D is uncertain. Germline CDR1 and CDR2: SGHNT and YENEEA. The germline V and J ends were trimmed by 1 base and 5 bases, with 9 bases remaining between them. The CDR3 sequence is 13 residues long. CDR3 loop: CASSLVGWDEQYF. CDR3 sequence (DNA): TGTGCCAGCAGCTTAGTAGGATGGGACGAGCAGTACTTC. Full variable domain (missing parts from reference TRBV11-3 and TRBJ2-7): EAGVVQSPRYKIIEKKQPVAFWCNPISGHNTLYWYLQNLGQGPELLIRYENEEAVDDSQLPKDRFSAERLKGVDSTLKIQPAELGDSAVYLCASSLVGWDEQYFGPGTRLTVT.

The gene calls are TRBV14 and TRBJ2-7, with D perhaps matching TRBD1 or TRBD2 (5 bases each). The CDR3 is 13 amino acids. V lost 8 bases, J lost 0 bases, and 11 bases lay in between. Germline V gene sequence: CDR1 SGHDN, CDR2 FVKESK. The CDR3 bases are TGTGCCAGCGGCCGGGACCACTCCTACGAGCAGTACTTC. This encodes CASGRDHSYEQYF.

This clone was picked up one time. This chain links TRBV9 with TRBJ2-2, with 14 bases lining up with TRBD2. This CDR3 contains 16 residues. CDR1 is SGDLS, CDR2 YYNGEE, per germline. The V segment lost 0 bases and the J segment 6 bases; nucleotides outside the gene matches: 1. The CDR3 region has the DNA TGTGCCAGCAGCGTAGGACTAGCGGGGGGGCCCGGGGAGCTGTTTTTT. It codes for CASSVGLAGGPGELFF.

CDR3 amino acids: CASSPLIAVDFSNQPQHF. The DNA for the CDR3 is TGTGCCAGCAGCCCCTTGATAGCCGTGGATTTTAGCAATCAGCCCCAGCATTTT. V is TRBV11-2 and J is TRBJ1-5, with D unresolved. Germline loops: CDR1 SGHAT, CDR2 FQNNGV. The CDR3 consists of 18 residues. V was cut by 5 bases and J by 0 bases, with 20 bases left in between.

The J gene is TRBJ1-1, the V gene TRBV11-2; D call uncertain. Deletions cut 3 bases from V and 4 bases from J, with 6 bases between. Per the germline V gene, CDR1 is SGHAT and CDR2 is FQNNGV. The CDR3 is 12 amino acids. The CDR3 sequence: CASSLDVTEAFF. The DNA for the CDR3 is TGTGCCAGCAGCTTGGACGTCACTGAAGCTTTCTTT. Using reference TRBV11-2 and TRBJ1-1 for the parts outside the CDR3, the full variable domain is EAGVAQSPRYKIIEKRQSVAFWCNPISGHATLYWYQQILGQGPKLLIQFQNNGVVDDSQLPKDRFSAERLKGVDSTLKIQPAKLEDSAVYLCASSLDVTEAFFGQGTRLTVV.

This chain uses TRBV6-1 with TRBJ2-3, with no clear D. Deletions cut 4 bases from V and 2 bases from J, with 16 bases between. The CDR3 is made up of 16 amino acids. Looked up from germline, CDR1 is MNHNS and CDR2 is SASEGT. The CDR3 loop is CASSAQTPHSTDTQYF. The CDR3 DNA is TGTGCCAGCAGTGCCCAGACACCACATTCCACAGATACGCAGTATTTT.

The V gene is TRBV7-9, the J gene TRBJ2-3; no clear D gene. Between the trimmed V and J ends, which lost 2 bases and 6 bases, there was a span of 15 bases. The CDR3 length is 15 residues. From germline, CDR1 is SEHNR and CDR2 FQNEAQ (reference sequence). CDR3: CASSLRPSPGDTQYF. The CDR3 coding sequence is TGTGCCAGCAGCTTACGACCCTCCCCCGGGGATACGCAGTATTTT.

V and J are TRBV5-1 and TRBJ2-2, with 7 nucleotides matching TRBD1. This CDR3 has 15 residues. V gave up 4 bases and J gave up 3 bases; unmatched junction bases: 6. Germline lookup yields CDR1 SGHRS and CDR2 YFSETQ. The CDR3 sequence: CASSGTGDDTGELFF. DNA for the CDR3: TGCGCCAGCAGCGGCACAGGGGACGACACCGGGGAGCTGTTTTTT. The whole variable domain, remainder taken from reference TRBV5-1 and TRBJ2-2, is KAGVTQTPRYLIKTRGQQVTLSCSPISGHRSVSWYQQTPGQGLQFLFEYFSETQRNKGNFPGRFSGRQFSNSRSEMNVSTLELGDSALYLCASSGTGDDTGELFFGEGSRLTVL.

This clone was seen a few times. The chain carries TRBV14 and TRBJ1-1; D remains ambiguous. Between the trimmed V and J ends, which lost 1 base and 1 base, there was a span of 4 bases. Germline loops: CDR1 SGHDN, CDR2 FVKESK. The length of the CDR3 is 13 residues. CDR3 bases: TGTGCCAGCAGCCAAGGGGGGAACACTGAAGCTTTCTTT. Encoded protein: CASSQGGNTEAFF.

This clone is a singleton in its sample. The rearrangement joins TRBV6-5 to TRBJ2-7; 8 nucleotides agree with TRBD1. The V segment lost 2 bases and the J segment 6 bases; nucleotides outside the gene matches: 3. The CDR3 length is 13 residues. Germline-derived CDR1 and CDR2 are MNHEY and SVGAGI. The CDR3, as DNA: TGTGCCAGCAGTTACGGACAGGGCTTCGAGCAGTACTTC. It encodes CASSYGQGFEQYF.

The V call is TRBV20-1, the J call TRBJ1-1; D may be TRBD1 (6 bases). Trimming stripped 5 bases from V and 8 bases from J, with 9 bases between. The CDR3 consists of 10 residues. Germline loops: CDR1 DFQATT, CDR2 SNEGSKA (reference sequence). The CDR3: CSAVTGEAFF. The CDR3 coding sequence is TGCAGTGCTGTGACAGGCGAAGCTTTCTTT.

This clone was observed once. This chain joins TRBV19 and TRBJ1-5; D is possibly TRBD1 (5 bases). V lost 2 bases and J lost 5, with 10 bases in between. The CDR3 covers 14 residues. Per germline, CDR1 LNHDA and CDR2 SQIVND (reference sequence). The CDR3, as DNA: TGTGCCAGTAGTATAATGAGGGGCGATCAGCCCCAGCATTTT. Residues: CASSIMRGDQPQHF. The full variable domain, its missing parts supplied by reference TRBV19 and TRBJ1-5, is DGGITQSPKYLFRKEGQNVTLSCEQNLNHDAMYWYRQDPGQGLRLIYYSQIVNDFQKGDIAEGYSVSREKKESFPLTVTSAQKNPTAFYLCASSIMRGDQPQHFGDGTRLSIL.

This clone was picked up one time. The genes are TRBV9 and TRBJ2-7; D not certain. This CDR3 spans 14 amino acids. Trimming removed 4 bases from V and 0 bases from J, with 11 bases in between. Germline-derived CDR1 and CDR2 are SGDLS and YYNGEE. The chain's CDR3 is CASSPLVNSYEQYF. DNA for the CDR3: TGTGCCAGCAGCCCCTTGGTAAACTCCTACGAGCAGTACTTC. Based on the CDR3 plus reference TRBV9 and TRBJ2-7, the full variable domain is DSGVTQTPKHLITATGQRVTLRCSPRSGDLSVYWYQQSLDQGLQFLIQYYNGEERAKGNILERFSAQQFPDLHSELNLSSLELGDSALYFCASSPLVNSYEQYFGPGTRLTVT.

V and J are TRBV6-6 and TRBJ1-6; 7 bases are a match to TRBD1. V trimming: 6 bases; J trimming: 5 bases; junction bases outside the gene matches: 4. CDR1 is MNHNY and CDR2 is SVGAGI in the germline V gene (reference sequence). The CDR3 totals 14 residues. The CDR3: CASSQDRHNSPLHF. In nucleotides, the CDR3 is TGTGCCAGCAGCCAGGACAGGCATAATTCACCCCTCCACTTT.